This TCR beta chain is drawn from a study of molecular identifiers for immune sequencing clone quantification (dated by TCRdb to the late 2010s). About the study as a whole: For a replicate experiment, RNA from roughly 18,000 or 92,000 naive CD8 T cells was divided into five aliquots, and four of the five aliquots were sequenced. This methods study used CD8 T cells to benchmark TCR RNA copy counting and molecular-identifier clustering-based TCR repertoire sequencing (MIDCIRS).

In its sample, this clonotype was seen a few times. Its binding antigen is unknown. The sample holds no much larger clone one base away, and base qualities are not on file. The CDR3 starts with the cysteine, ends with the phenylalanine, and has 15 residues. Of all the DNA, just the CDR3 is kept, 45 bases in frame from base 1. V and J are truncated by 5 bases and 5 bases respectively, leaving an intervening sequence of 18 bases. Libraries of naive CD8 T cells were built from anywhere between about 19,000 and 1,100,000 sorted cells, with 10%, 30% or 50% of the purified RNA used. On a BD FACSAria II, naive CD8 T cells were FACS-sorted as CD8+CD4-CCR7+CD45RA+ and collected into RLT Plus buffer. To test detection sensitivity, Jurkat RNA equivalent to more than eight TCR copies was spiked into samples of about 20,000-1,100,000 naive CD8 T cells. CD8 T cells were enriched with RosetteSep CD8+ T Cell Enrichment Cocktail and Ficoll-Paque, followed by ACK red cell lysis.

Findings and caveats that apply to the study as a whole: Highly expanded clone sizes could be underestimated because identical TCR molecules may share a barcode. Spiked-in Jurkat TCR RNA equivalent to a single cell was reported to be detectable even among 750,000 to 1,000,000 naive CD8 T cells. When barcode sub-clustering was not used, chimeric consensus sequences inflated TCR diversity, with chimeras reaching as high as 47%. Modeling estimated 3 to 3.5 recovered TCR RNA copies per cell, compared with about ten by digital PCR, which implies about 30% capture efficiency. In CMV-specific effector cells, clones with more than 20 RNA copies accounted for over 98% of molecules, whereas in naive cells such clones accounted for under 1%. Spiked-in Jurkat TCR RNA (around nine copies' worth), which is not part of the donor repertoire, was contained in the naive libraries.

Libraries were built with PCR. TCRdb records Illumina HiSeq 4000 as the sequencer. Bulk TCR libraries were generated as previously described, with the TCR primers listed in Table S5 used. The Qiagen AllPrep DNA/RNA kit was used to purify total RNA. Before analysis, reads from multiple sequencing runs of one library were combined. In the source study's methods: Reads were retained only if their TCR constant sequence matched exactly, and those retained reads were trimmed to 150 nt and grouped according to their 12-nt molecular barcodes. Within each barcode group, reads were sub-clustered at a 15% Levenshtein threshold, and quality-weighted consensus sequences were built per RNA molecule. Non-functional sequences were filtered out, along with any lower-count sequence sitting one edit away from another sequence. Based on a fit of two negative binomial distributions, barcode sub-clusters having less than 20% of the maximum read count were discarded. The public reads were reanalyzed by TCRdb: fastp trimming at Q25, MiXCR alignment, in-frame beta chains only. Each record represents a unique CDR3 protein, reported with the most common genes and DNA among its rows. TCRdb's processing, not the study's, gives the V and J calls here. The sample profile shows about 500,000 distinct CDR3 sequences; roughly 23% of them were found once. Jointly, the top ten make up 0.65% to 0.95% of the sample.

This receptor was obtained from a human donor in good health. Some libraries in this study had Jurkat cell RNA spiked in. The chain was built from TRBV12-3 or TRBV12-4 and TRBJ1-1; no D segment can be confidently identified. What was sequenced was naive CD8+ T cells from blood, with Jurkat cell RNA spiked in. Sample cell subset or site, as interpreted from the label and publication: FACS-sorted CD8+CD4-CCR7+CD45RA+ naive T cells. The CDR3 in this case is CASSLTRVSGTEAFF. Read as DNA, the sequence is TGTGCCAGCAGTCTTACCCGGGTCTCGGGGACTGAAGCTTTCTTT.